Here is one T cell receptor (beta chain) with its context. These data originate in a study of blood T cell repertoires in COVID-19. Looking at the study overall: The United States, Italy and Spain were the sources of the acute and convalescent COVID-19 samples. T cells, B-cell-depleted T cells, or PBMCs provided the cDNA or gDNA that served as material.

Original analysis: Amplification of reference gene primers provided the estimated nucleated cell counts. Method: immunoSEQ multiplex PCR; TCRdb's copy keeps in-frame clones and lacks some. The D gene and trimming were derived from the DNA, and the V and J assignments and clone size from that table. The repertoire consists of fewer than 450,000 clones, with around 91% occurring once and the leading ten covering 3% to 4%. Unmatched junction bases numbered 8, after V lost 6 bases and J lost 3 bases. The CDR3 loop spans 16 amino acids. Per the germline V gene, CDR1 is MNHNY and CDR2 is SVGAGI (reference sequence).

The sequence came from a young woman who had recovered from COVID-19. Sequences were obtained from peripheral blood. The chain joins TRBV6-6 to TRBJ1-2; 12 bases agree with TRBD1. For the CDR3, the DNA is TGTGCCAGCAGGAGGGACAGGGGGCGTAGAGACTATGGCTACACCTTC. It codes for CASRRDRGRRDYGYTF.